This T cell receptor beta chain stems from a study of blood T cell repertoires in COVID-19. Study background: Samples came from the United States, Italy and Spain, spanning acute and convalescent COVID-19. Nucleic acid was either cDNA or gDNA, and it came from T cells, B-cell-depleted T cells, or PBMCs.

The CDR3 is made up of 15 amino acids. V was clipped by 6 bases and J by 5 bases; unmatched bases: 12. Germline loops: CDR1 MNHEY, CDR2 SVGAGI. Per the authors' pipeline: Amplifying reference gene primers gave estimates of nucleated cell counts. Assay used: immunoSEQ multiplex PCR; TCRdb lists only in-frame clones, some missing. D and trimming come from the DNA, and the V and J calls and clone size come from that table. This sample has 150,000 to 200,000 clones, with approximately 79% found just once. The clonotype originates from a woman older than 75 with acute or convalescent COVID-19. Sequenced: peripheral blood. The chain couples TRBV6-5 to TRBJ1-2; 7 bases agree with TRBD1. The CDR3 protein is CASSPAATGWYGYTF. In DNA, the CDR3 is TGTGCCAGCAGCCCCGCCGCGACAGGGTGGTATGGCTACACCTTC.